Presented here are 8 T cell receptor beta chains from one specimen sequenced in a study of blood T cell repertoires in COVID-19. The repertoire was sequenced with immunoSEQ multiplex PCR; TCRdb's copy has only in-frame clones and lacks some. The sample carries 100,000 to 150,000 clones, around 80% recorded once. The sequenced sample was peripheral blood. The source of these receptors is a man between 65 and 80 years old with acute or convalescent COVID-19.

This clone showed up just a few times. V is TRBV5-6 and J is TRBJ1-2; tentatively, D is TRBD1 (5 bases). CDR1 and CDR2 (germline): SGHDT, YYEEEE. The CDR3 length is 14 residues. V was clipped by 0 bases and J by 5 bases, with 11 bases between them. CDR3 protein: CASSLGQSRYGYTF. CDR3 sequence (DNA): TGTGCCAGCAGCTTGGGACAGTCTAGATATGGCTACACCTTC.

The gene calls are TRBV12-5 and TRBJ2-5; D is perhaps TRBD2 (7 bases). The CDR3 covers 15 residues. The V and J ends lost 2 bases and 2 bases respectively, with 12 bases between them. CDR1 is LGHNT, CDR2 FRNRAP, per germline. The CDR3 loop is CASGLTSGTQETQYF. The DNA of the CDR3 is TGTGCTAGTGGTTTGACCAGCGGGACACAAGAGACCCAGTACTTC.

This clone was observed many times. The same CDR3 arises from other DNA sequences in this sample as well. The CDR3 DNA is TGTGCCAGCAGCCGAACAGGGGGCCCTGAAGCTTTCTTT. This gives the protein CASSRTGGPEAFF. The V call is TRBV6-2 or TRBV6-3, the J call TRBJ1-1, with 9 bases identical to TRBD1. Trimming removed 6 bases from V and 6 bases from J; junction bases left unmatched: 5. The CDR3 sequence is 13 residues long. CDR1 is MNHEY and CDR2 is SVGEGT in the germline V gene.

Only a few counts were recorded for this clone. The rearrangement joins TRBV2 to TRBJ2-2, with 10 bases that match TRBD2. This CDR3 contains 18 residues. Germline CDR1 and CDR2: SNHLY and FYNNEI. With 4 bases clipped from V and 0 bases from J, the junction kept 8 bases outside the gene matches. CDR3 DNA: TGTGCCAGCAGTGGAGTAGCGGGGGGTCCTACGAACACCGGGGAGCTGTTTTTT. This sequence encodes CASSGVAGGPTNTGELFF.

This clone was counted a few times. This CDR3 is also generated by other DNA sequences in the sample. The chain has TRBV5-1 and TRBJ2-2, with D unresolved. V lost 6 bases, J lost 1 base, and 7 bases lay in between. The CDR3 totals 13 residues. The germline V gene encodes CDR1 SGHRS and CDR2 YFSETQ. The CDR3 nucleotides read TGCGCCAGCAACACGGGGAACACCGGGGAGCTGTTTTTT. Translation gives CASNTGNTGELFF. Full variable domain (remainder filled in from reference TRBV5-1 and TRBJ2-2): KAGVTQTPRYLIKTRGQQVTLSCSPISGHRSVSWYQQTPGQGLQFLFEYFSETQRNKGNFPGRFSGRQFSNSRSEMNVSTLELGDSALYLCASNTGNTGELFFGEGSRLTVL.

The J gene is TRBJ1-4, the V gene TRBV5-5; 8 positions agree with TRBD1. With V trimmed by 1 base and J by 7 bases, 12 bases remained unmatched. This CDR3 comprises 17 residues. CDR1 and CDR2 (germline): SGHKS, YYEKEE (reference sequence). This chain's CDR3 is CASSLYQGAGGSEKLFF. Here the CDR3 DNA reads TGTGCCAGCAGCTTGTATCAGGGGGCAGGAGGGAGTGAAAAACTGTTTTTT.

This clone was observed a few times. The J gene is TRBJ1-2, the V gene TRBV19, with D perhaps matching TRBD1 (5 bases). The CDR3 has 14 amino acids. V was cut by 9 bases and J by 5 bases, with 19 bases left in between. Germline values: CDR1 LNHDA, CDR2 SQIVND (reference sequence). The CDR3 here is CASRPGLHTYGYTF. DNA of the CDR3: TGTGCCAGCCGACCGGGACTGCACACTTATGGCTACACCTTC.

The J gene is TRBJ1-5, the V gene TRBV15; 10 bases fit TRBD1. Germline loops: CDR1 LNHNV, CDR2 YYDKDF (reference sequence). Trimming cost V 5 bases and J 11 bases; bases outside gene matches: 12. The CDR3 covers 15 residues. The CDR3 DNA reads TGTGCCACCAGCCCTGGGGGACAGGGGATCTGGGCCCAGCATTTT. Translation: CATSPGGQGIWAQHF.